Below are 5 T cell receptor beta chains sequenced from a single sample in a study of blood T cell repertoires in COVID-19. Profiling relied on immunoSEQ multiplex PCR, and the TCRdb table lists in-frame clones only, not all of them. The profile shows around 450,000 clones, approximately 86% of them singletons. The sample was PBMCs or T cells enriched from blood (not recorded which). All receptors derive from a woman aged 18 to 35 who had recovered from COVID-19.

This clone was seen a single time. The gene calls are TRBV28 and TRBJ1-1, with D possibly TRBD1 on 5 matching bases. The ends were cut back, 7 bases at V and 6 bases at J, with 24 bases in the middle. This CDR3 has 16 amino acids. Per the germline V gene, CDR1 is MDHEN and CDR2 is SYDVKM. The DNA of the CDR3 is TGTGCCAGCACCTCTCCCGCCTTCAGGGAGGGCGCTGAAGCTTTCTTT. It specifies CASTSPAFREGAEAFF.

V gene TRBV5-4 combines with J gene TRBJ2-1, with TRBD2 as a possible D gene (6 bases). The CDR3 is made up of 15 amino acids. CDR1 is SGHNT and CDR2 is YYREEE in the germline V gene (reference sequence). Trimming shortened V by 4 bases and J by 0 bases, and 11 bases separated the two germline ends. CDR3 DNA: TGTGCCAGCAGCATTAGCGGAAGCTCCTACAATGAGCAGTTCTTC. Its protein product is CASSISGSSYNEQFF.

This chain joins TRBV7-9 and TRBJ1-2, with D unresolved. Germline V gene sequence: CDR1 SEHNR, CDR2 FQNEAQ (reference sequence). CDR3 length: 14 amino acids. The germline V and J ends were trimmed by 4 bases and 4 bases, with 13 bases remaining between them. This chain's CDR3 is CASSSLAAPYGYTF. In nucleotides, the CDR3 is TGTGCCAGCAGCTCATTGGCGGCGCCCTATGGCTACACCTTC.

This clone was counted once. The chain employs TRBV4-1 and TRBJ1-2, with 7 bases lining up with TRBD1. This CDR3 has 14 amino acids. Trimming took 4 bases from V and 9 from J; bases not matched to a gene: 11. CDR1 and CDR2 (germline): MGHRA, YSYEKL. The chain's CDR3 is CASSPGGGSRSYTF. The DNA for the CDR3 is TGCGCCAGCAGCCCGGGAGGGGGCAGTAGAAGCTACACCTTC.

The rearrangement joins TRBV7-2 to TRBJ1-6; 7 bases agree with TRBD1. J lost 1 base, V lost 5 bases, and 5 bases had no gene match. This CDR3 region has 16 residues. Germline CDR1 SGHTA, CDR2 FQGNSA. This CDR3 reads CASSGYRGSYNSPLHF. DNA of the CDR3: TGTGCCAGCAGCGGATACAGGGGATCCTATAATTCACCCCTCCACTTT.